This T cell receptor beta chain is from a study of radiotherapy plus CTLA-4 blockade in lung cancer. Overall study: Of all patients, approximately 17% responded objectively and 25% to 35% showed disease control. General study findings and limits: Dynamics of early blood T cell clones, together with interferon-beta, were reportedly the best predictors of response. Blood TCR clones of tumor origin expanded after radiotherapy plus ipilimumab.

This clone has a single count. Its antigen remains unidentified. The CDR3 loop spans 16 amino acids. Deletions cut 7 bases from V and 2 bases from J, with 15 bases between. CDR1 is LNHDA, CDR2 SQIVND, per germline (reference sequence). Each patient with chemo-refractory metastatic non-small-cell lung cancer was treated with focal radiation plus CTLA-4 blockade using ipilimumab. Using immunoSEQ multiplex PCR, the repertoire was profiled, and TCRdb retains in-frame clones only, with some absent. Seen here are about 39,000 clones, approximately 79% observed once, and the top ten hold about 22%. The chain couples TRBV19 to TRBJ2-6; D ambiguous. The TCR was taken from a human donor with non-small cell lung cancer that progressed on radiotherapy plus ipilimumab. The input for sequencing was peripheral blood, taken from a patient treated with radiotherapy plus ipilimumab. The CDR3 DNA reads as TGTGCCAGTACCCTCCATACCGTAGCTGGGGCCAACGTCCTGACTTTC. It encodes CASTLHTVAGANVLTF. The whole variable domain, remainder taken from reference TRBV19 and TRBJ2-6, is DGGITQSPKYLFRKEGQNVTLSCEQNLNHDAMYWYRQDPGQGLRLIYYSQIVNDFQKGDIAEGYSVSREKKESFPLTVTSAQKNPTAFYLCASTLHTVAGANVLTFGAGSRLTVL.